The TCR beta chain under discussion was sequenced for a study of beta chain features in type 1 diabetes. Comments on this clone: What it binds is not known.

Germline V CDR1 and CDR2: SGHAT, FQNNGV. The CDR3 contains 12 residues. V dropped 1 base and J dropped 9 bases, with 7 bases sitting between them. Each sorted fraction was over 95% pure. The whole isolated RNA underwent reverse transcription, so sequencing captured expressed TCRB transcripts. Profiling relied on immunoSEQ multiplex PCR, and the TCRdb table lists in-frame clones only, not all of them. Of hundreds of thousands of clones in the sample, around 68% were seen once. Study-wide findings and caveats: The naive, central memory and Treg TCRB repertoires showed an apparent similarity that was greater among patients than among healthy donors. Cells that show high TCR expression could be over-represented by cDNA sequencing. TCRB CDR3 length was moderately but significantly reduced in all four CD4+ subsets of Type 1 diabetes patients.

This chain joins TRBV11-2 and TRBJ2-4; D not certain. The clonotype originates from a young man in good health. The sample consisted of naive CD4+ T cells from blood. CDR3 sequence reads: CASSLGMGIQYF. In DNA, the CDR3 is TGTGCCAGCAGCTTAGGCATGGGCATTCAGTACTTC.